Included here is one T cell receptor beta chain sequence, with context. These data are taken from a study of blood T cell repertoires in COVID-19. Study details: Whether acute or convalescent, the COVID-19 samples came from the United States, Italy and Spain. PBMCs, B-cell-depleted T cells, or T cells provided the cDNA or gDNA that made up the material.

This CDR3 contains 14 residues. Germline CDR1 reads LNHDA; CDR2 reads SQIVND (reference sequence). V lost 3 bases and J lost 1, with 8 bases in between. In the original processing: For nucleated cells, counts were estimated from reference gene primer amplification. Profiled with immunoSEQ multiplex PCR; TCRdb holds only in-frame clones, not every one. D and trimming were read from the DNA, whereas the V and J calls and clone size are those reported in that table. The profile shows around 160,000 clones, around 90% of them singletons. The chain has TRBV19 and TRBJ2-3, with no clear D. Specimen: peripheral blood. The receptor's source is a man between 18 and 29 years old with acute or convalescent COVID-19. The chain's CDR3 is CASSIGVGTDTQYF. The CDR3 nucleotides read TGTGCCAGTAGTATTGGAGTTGGCACAGATACGCAGTATTTT.